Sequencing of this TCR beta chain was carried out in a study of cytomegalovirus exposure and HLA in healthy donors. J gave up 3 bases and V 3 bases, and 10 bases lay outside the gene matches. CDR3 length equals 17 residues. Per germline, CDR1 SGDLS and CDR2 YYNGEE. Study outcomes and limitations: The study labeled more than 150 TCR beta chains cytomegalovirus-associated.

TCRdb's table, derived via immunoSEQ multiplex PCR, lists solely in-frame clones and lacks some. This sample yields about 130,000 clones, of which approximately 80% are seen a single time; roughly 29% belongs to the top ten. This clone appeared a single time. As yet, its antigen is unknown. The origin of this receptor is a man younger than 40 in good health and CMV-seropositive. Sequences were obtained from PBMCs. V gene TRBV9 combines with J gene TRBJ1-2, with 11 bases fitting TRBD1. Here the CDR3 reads CASSDPGTGGADYGYTF. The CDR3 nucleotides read TGTGCCAGCAGCGATCCCGGGACAGGGGGTGCGGACTATGGCTACACCTTC.